The 21 T cell receptor beta chains presented below share a single source sample, sequenced in a study of vaccination effects on CD4 cells after COVID-19. Sequencing followed a ViraFEST assay step that expanded antigen-specific CD4+ T cells with viral peptide pools. Subsequent to a culture period of 10 to 11 days, CD4+ T cells were isolated. Neither prior SARS-CoV-2 infection nor positive nucleocapsid antibodies were present in the vaccine recipients. Generated by immunoSEQ multiplex PCR, the TCRdb table keeps only in-frame clones and is missing some. The repertoire has tens of thousands of clones, 78% of them found once; the top ten carry about 10%. The antigens for these receptors are not known. The specimen was CD4+ T cells from PBMCs cultured with SARS-CoV-2 spike peptides, collected before COVID-19 vaccination. These receptors all come from a human donor who received a COVID-19 vaccine.

The chain uses TRBV6-1 and TRBJ2-4; D might be TRBD1 (5 bases). Germline assignment: CDR1 MNHNS and CDR2 SASEGT. V gave up 4 bases and J gave up 0 bases, with 16 bases separating them. The CDR3 loop spans 17 amino acids. The CDR3 DNA follows: TGTGCCAGCAGTGTCGTGGGCAGGGCCAGAGCCAAAAACATTCAGTACTTC. Encoded protein: CASSVVGRARAKNIQYF.

This clone was counted once. The CDR3 loop reads CASSPKGDRAMKDTQYF. The CDR3 DNA reads TGTGCCAGCTCACCAAAAGGGGACAGGGCTATGAAAGATACGCAGTATTTT. The chain has TRBV18 and TRBJ2-3; 9 bases map to TRBD1. The germline V gene has CDR1 KGHSH and CDR2 LQKENI. The CDR3 totals 17 residues. V lost 2 bases, J lost 5 bases, and 11 bases stayed unmatched.

The V and J genes are TRBV18 and TRBJ2-3; 8 nucleotides align to TRBD2. Germline CDR1 and CDR2: KGHSH and LQKENI. The CDR3 spans 16 residues. The V gene end was trimmed by 2 bases and the J gene end by 1 base; junction bases not matched to a gene: 5. The DNA for the CDR3 is TGTGCCAGCTCACCAATAGCGGGGAGGGGCACAGATACGCAGTATTTT. This encodes CASSPIAGRGTDTQYF.

This clone was seen more than once but under ten times. V gene TRBV7-9 combines with J gene TRBJ1-3, with 8 bases identical to TRBD1. This CDR3 region has 14 residues. Germline values: CDR1 SEHNR, CDR2 FQNEAQ (reference sequence). V was pared by 5 bases and J by 6 bases, with 6 bases of the junction left unmatched. This chain's CDR3 is CASSPSGGLNTIYF. CDR3 sequence (DNA): TGTGCCAGCAGCCCCTCAGGGGGCTTAAACACCATATATTTT.

The V call is TRBV9, the J call TRBJ1-2; TRBD1 matches 8 bases. Germline CDR1 reads SGDLS; CDR2 reads YYNGEE. J gave up 5 bases and V 4 bases, and 4 bases lay outside the gene matches. This CDR3 contains 13 residues. The chain's CDR3 is CASSTRDRYGYTF. The CDR3 region has the DNA TGTGCCAGCAGCACCAGGGACAGGTATGGCTACACCTTC.

The V call is TRBV20-1, the J call TRBJ2-1; no firm D call. V lost 8 bases and J lost 6, with 11 bases in between. The germline CDR1 and CDR2 sequences are DFQATT and SNEGSKA (reference sequence). The CDR3 sequence is 11 residues long. The CDR3 DNA follows: TGCAGTACAAGAGTCGTCAATGAGCAGTTCTTC. As protein: CSTRVVNEQFF.

The genes are TRBV6-1 and TRBJ1-4; tentative D call: TRBD1 (5 bases). The CDR3 sequence is 15 residues long. Germline CDR1 is MNHNS and CDR2 is SASEGT. V lost 2 bases, J lost 3 bases, and 10 bases lay in between. CDR3 DNA: TGTGCCAGCAGTGAATATCAGGGTCCTAATGAAAAACTGTTTTTT. It specifies CASSEYQGPNEKLFF.

The gene calls are TRBV7-9 and TRBJ1-1; possible D gene TRBD1, 5 bases. This CDR3 is built from 13 residues. Germline CDR1 and CDR2: SEHNR and FQNEAQ (reference sequence). Between the trimmed V and J ends, which lost 5 bases and 4 bases, there was a span of 11 bases. The CDR3, as DNA: TGTGCCAGCAGCACCGGGGACGCCACTGAAGCTTTCTTT. Encoded protein: CASSTGDATEAFF. Full variable domain (missing parts from reference TRBV7-9 and TRBJ1-1): DTGVSQNPRHKITKRGQNVTFRCDPISEHNRLYWYRQTLGQGPEFLTYFQNEAQLEKSRLLSDRFSAERPKGSFSTLEIQRTEQGDSAMYLCASSTGDATEAFFGQGTRLTVV.

The V call is TRBV28, the J call TRBJ1-6, with D tentatively TRBD1 (5 bases). The CDR3 is 15 amino acids. Trimming took off 6 bases at V and 7 bases at J, with 16 bases between the two ends. Germline CDR1 and CDR2: MDHEN and SYDVKM. Here the CDR3 reads CASRLGGISNSPLHF. For the CDR3, the DNA is TGTGCCAGCAGGCTGGGGGGGATTTCCAATTCACCCCTCCACTTT.

This chain connects TRBV12-5 to TRBJ1-1; perhaps TRBD1 as D (5 bases). Germline V gives CDR1 LGHNT, CDR2 FRNRAP. V was cut by 5 bases and J by 6 bases, with 13 bases left in between. The CDR3 is 13 amino acids. This CDR3 reads CASGTPPGPEAFF. The CDR3 region has the DNA TGTGCTAGTGGTACCCCCCCGGGGCCTGAAGCTTTCTTT.

The chain combines TRBV9 with TRBJ2-5, with TRBD2 as a possible D gene (5 bases). CDR1 and CDR2 from the germline V gene are SGDLS and YYNGEE. Trimming pared 0 bases from V and 4 bases from J, leaving 13 bases between. CDR3 length: 15 residues. The CDR3 coding sequence is TGTGCCAGCAGCGTAGGGCTAGCAGTGGTAGAGACCCAGTACTTC. Amino acids: CASSVGLAVVETQYF.

V usage is TRBV18 and J usage is TRBJ1-6; 7 bases are a match to TRBD1. CDR1 is KGHSH and CDR2 is LQKENI in the germline V gene. The CDR3 sequence is 15 residues long. Losses at the gene ends were 3 bases for V and 7 bases for J; bases not matched to a gene: 6. The CDR3 region has the DNA TGTGCCAGCTCACCTGAGGGGGCTGGGAATTCACCCCTCCACTTT. Amino acids: CASSPEGAGNSPLHF. The full variable domain, rest sourced from reference TRBV18 and TRBJ1-6, is NAGVMQNPRHLVRRRGQEARLRCSPMKGHSHVYWYRQLPEEGLKFMVYLQKENIIDESGMPKERFSAEFPKEGPSILRIQQVVRGDSAAYFCASSPEGAGNSPLHFGNGTRLTVT.

The rearrangement links TRBV5-4 to TRBJ1-1; TRBD1 matches 8 bases. V lost 4 bases, J lost 6 bases, and 5 bases stayed unmatched. Germline CDR1 and CDR2: SGHNT and YYREEE (reference sequence). CDR3 length: 13 amino acids. This chain's CDR3 is CASSREQGAEAFF. The CDR3 DNA sequence: TGTGCCAGCAGCCGTGAACAGGGGGCTGAAGCTTTCTTT.

The gene calls are TRBV5-5 and TRBJ1-1; 7 bases map to TRBD1. Germline assignment: CDR1 SGHKS and CDR2 YYEKEE (reference sequence). V lost 0 bases and J lost 0; bases outside the gene matches: 11. This CDR3 spans 18 amino acids. CDR3 bases: TGTGCCAGCAGCTTGGTATGGGGGACAGCTCCTATGAACACTGAAGCTTTCTTT. Its translation is CASSLVWGTAPMNTEAFF.

About this clone itself: Other nucleotide sequences from this sample produce the same CDR3. The genes are TRBV3-1 (or the pseudogene TRBV3-2) and TRBJ2-2; D possibly corresponds to TRBD1 (5 bases). The germline gives CDR1 LGHDT, CDR2 YNNKEL (reference sequence). The CDR3 runs to 14 residues. Trimming took off 5 bases at V and 1 base at J, with 8 bases between the two ends. CDR3 residues: CASSRTGNTGELFF. The CDR3 DNA reads as TGTGCCAGCAGCAGAACAGGGAACACCGGGGAGCTGTTTTTT.

The chain couples TRBV5-1 to TRBJ2-1; maybe TRBD1 (6 bases). Germline CDR1 is SGHRS and CDR2 is YFSETQ. The ends were cut back, 5 bases at V and 0 bases at J, with 12 bases in the middle. This CDR3 has 15 residues. The CDR3 DNA sequence: TGCGCCAGCAGTAATACAGGGAGCTCCTACAATGAGCAGTTCTTC. It is translated as CASSNTGSSYNEQFF.

The chain joins TRBV28 to TRBJ2-1, with D hard to call. The V gene lost 5 bases and the J gene lost 0 bases, with 11 bases spanning the gap. The CDR3 totals 15 residues. Germline V gene lookup returns CDR1 MDHEN and CDR2 SYDVKM. The CDR3 nucleotides read TGTGCCAGCAGTCACACAGTTTTCTCCTACAATGAGCAGTTCTTC. This gives the protein CASSHTVFSYNEQFF.

The chain joins TRBV5-1 to TRBJ2-5; TRBD1 matches at 12 bases. The CDR3 runs to 15 residues. J was trimmed by 1 base and V by 4 bases; bases with no gene match: 2. CDR1 is SGHRS and CDR2 is YFSETQ in the germline V gene. The DNA for the CDR3 is TGCGCCAGCAGCGGGGGACAGGGGGCCCAAGAGACCCAGTACTTC. It yields the protein CASSGGQGAQETQYF.

The CDR3 DNA reads TGTGCCAGCAGTGGAGGCTGGGCCGGGGAGCTGTTTTTT. Protein product: CASSGGWAGELFF. This chain uses TRBV2 with TRBJ2-2; no clear D. The CDR3 length is 13 residues. V lost 4 bases, J lost 6 bases, and 9 bases lay in between. Per the germline V gene, CDR1 is SNHLY and CDR2 is FYNNEI.

The gene calls are TRBV10-1 and TRBJ2-6, with a weak D call TRBD2 (6 bases). Germline V gene lookup returns CDR1 WNHNN and CDR2 SYGVQD (reference sequence). V lost 4 bases and J 0 bases, leaving 10 bases between the germline ends. The CDR3 contains 16 residues. The CDR3 is CASSAGGPSGANVLTF. DNA for the CDR3: TGCGCCAGCAGTGCCGGGGGACCCTCTGGGGCCAACGTCCTGACTTTC.

This clone was counted only a few times. This sequence joins TRBV7-9 and TRBJ2-2; D is possibly TRBD2 (5 bases). There are 14 residues in the CDR3. CDR1 is SEHNR and CDR2 is FQNEAQ in the germline V gene (reference sequence). Trimming left V 11 bases short and J 6 bases short, with 19 bases between. Written as DNA, the CDR3 is TGTGCCGGTTTTCAAGAGGGCTTAGCCGGGGAGCTGTTTTTT. This translates into CAGFQEGLAGELFF.